This T cell receptor (beta chain) was sequenced during a study of T-cell memory formation after mild COVID-19. Study overall: TCR clusters were largely donor specific.

TCRdb independently ran MiXCR on the 5' RACE reads; one entry per CDR3 protein. The profile covers approximately 300,000 distinct CDR3 sequences, with about 16% appearing a single time and approximately 20% taken by the ten largest. The CDR3 contains 14 residues. Trimming left V 5 bases short and J 9 bases short, with 14 bases between. CDR1 is LNHDA and CDR2 is SQIVND in the germline V gene (reference sequence). A note on this clonotype: Antigen unknown.

Study-wide findings and caveats: Memory cells collected pre-infection included some clones that later responded, suggesting cross-reactive memory joined. The study found balanced CD4/CD8 in clones contracting day 15 to 85 and a CD4+ lean in later expanders. Of the contracting clones, CD4+ ones lay mainly in CM and EM, and CD8+ ones in EMRA.

The source is a man between 18 and 29 years old who had mild COVID-19 (a few samples of this study predate the infection). Cell type and time point are not known. The V gene is TRBV19, the J gene TRBJ1-6; a weak D match, TRBD1 (5 bases). Sequenced input: PBMCs or a T cell subset sorted from them (not recorded which). The DNA of the CDR3 is TGTGCCAGTAGTCCGCCGGAGGACATTTCACCCCTCCACTTT. It yields the protein CASSPPEDISPLHF.